Each of the 29 T cell receptor beta chains below was sequenced from the same sample in a study of T-cell reconstitution after alpha-beta-depleted transplantation in children. It was with unique molecular identifiers that the TCRbeta library was prepared. TCRdb ran MiXCR on the PCR reads and lists one entry per CDR3 protein. The sample has some 75,000 distinct CDR3 sequences; 7.3% are singletons. The material sequenced was PBMCs from the stem cell graft donor, taken from the stem cell graft. These TCRs come from a human donor who donated a stem cell graft to a child with acute lymphoblastic leukemia.

The chain couples TRBV7-9 to TRBJ2-7; 7 bases agree with TRBD1. The germline V gene encodes CDR1 SEHNR and CDR2 FQNEAQ (reference sequence). Trimming cost V 5 bases and J 5 bases; bases outside gene matches: 6. This CDR3 has 13 residues. The CDR3 DNA follows: TGTGCCAGCAGCCCCCCAGACAGGGACGAGCAGTACTTC. Its protein product is CASSPPDRDEQYF.

This clonotype was counted at least ten times. The chain employs TRBV7-2 and TRBJ2-7; possibly TRBD2 for D (5 bases). This CDR3 contains 15 residues. The germline V gene has CDR1 SGHTA and CDR2 FQGNSA. Trimming cost V 3 bases and J 5 bases, with 17 bases left between them. CDR3 in amino acids: CASSFVLPGINEQYF. DNA of the CDR3: TGTGCCAGCAGCTTTGTCCTCCCGGGAATCAACGAGCAGTACTTC.

This clonotype has ten or more counts. The rearrangement uses TRBV10-3 and TRBJ1-2; D ambiguous. Germline loops: CDR1 ENHRY, CDR2 SYGVKD. This CDR3 spans 13 amino acids. V was clipped by 3 bases and J by 2 bases, with 7 bases between them. The DNA for the CDR3 is TGTGCCATCAGTGAAGCCAGCAACTATGGCTACACCTTC. This gives the protein CAISEASNYGYTF.

The V and J genes are TRBV19 and TRBJ2-7, with TRBD1 identical over 9 bases. This CDR3 comprises 18 residues. Looked up from germline, CDR1 is LNHDA and CDR2 is SQIVND (reference sequence). V lost 8 bases to trimming and J lost 3 bases; unmatched junction nucleotides: 20. CDR3 in amino acids: CASPPPRVPGQGIYEQYF. In nucleotides, the CDR3 is TGTGCCAGTCCCCCTCCGCGGGTACCGGGACAGGGTATCTACGAGCAGTACTTC. The full variable domain, in which reference TRBV19 and TRBJ2-7 provide the parts outside the CDR3, is DGGITQSPKYLFRKEGQNVTLSCEQNLNHDAMYWYRQDPGQGLRLIYYSQIVNDFQKGDIAEGYSVSREKKESFPLTVTSAQKNPTAFYLCASPPPRVPGQGIYEQYFGPGTRLTVT.

This chain links TRBV19 with TRBJ1-5, with D possibly matching TRBD1 (5 bases). The CDR3 is 17 residues long. V was trimmed by 5 bases and J by 1 base, leaving 18 bases between them. Germline CDR1 is LNHDA and CDR2 is SQIVND (reference sequence). This chain's CDR3 is CASSALLGRTSNQPQHF. CDR3 nucleotides: TGTGCCAGTAGTGCATTACTGGGACGGACAAGCAATCAGCCCCAGCATTTT.

This clonotype was seen only a few times. This chain links TRBV19 with TRBJ2-1, with a possible D match to TRBD2 (6 bases). Germline V gives CDR1 LNHDA, CDR2 SQIVND (reference sequence). This CDR3 contains 18 residues. V lost 6 bases, J lost 0 bases, and 21 bases lay in between. The CDR3 DNA follows: TGTGCCAGTAGGATCATTTCGGGACTCCCGAGCTCCTACAATGAGCAGTTCTTC. It codes for CASRIISGLPSSYNEQFF.

This clonotype was counted many times. The rearrangement uses TRBV7-2 and TRBJ2-1; a weak D match, TRBD1 (5 bases). V was clipped by 2 bases and J by 7 bases, with 24 bases between them. There are 18 residues in the CDR3. Germline CDR1 is SGHTA and CDR2 is FQGNSA. The CDR3 nucleotides are TGTGCCAGCAGCTTATCCGAGCTTGGGGCAGCTCGCTATAATGAGCAGTTCTTC. It encodes CASSLSELGAARYNEQFF.

At least ten counts were recorded for this clonotype. The chain couples TRBV20-1 to TRBJ1-1; 7 bases are a match to TRBD1. The ends lost 4 bases at V and 5 bases at J; junction bases unmatched: 10. The CDR3 runs 14 residues. Germline lookup yields CDR1 DFQATT and CDR2 SNEGSKA (reference sequence). CDR3 residues: CSATRDSRGTEAFF. Written as DNA, the CDR3 is TGCAGTGCTACACGGGACAGCCGAGGAACTGAAGCTTTCTTT.

The table lists this clonotype with a few counts. J is TRBJ2-7 and V is TRBV13, with D hard to call. The CDR3 is 13 amino acids. Germline-derived CDR1 and CDR2 are PRHDT and FYEKMQ (reference sequence). The V and J ends lost 1 base and 7 bases respectively, with 11 bases between them. The CDR3 nucleotides read TGTGCCAGCAGCTTAGAGGCGGTCCGGGAGCAGTACTTC. As protein: CASSLEAVREQYF.

This clonotype was detected many times. This chain uses TRBV28 with TRBJ2-7, with 8 bases matching TRBD1. Germline V lookup: CDR1 MDHEN, CDR2 SYDVKM. Trimming cost V 10 bases and J 3 bases; bases outside gene matches: 5. The CDR3 extends over 12 amino acids. CDR3 sequence (DNA): TGTGCCACCAGGACAGGGTACTACGAGCAGTACTTC. This encodes CATRTGYYEQYF.

There are many counts of this clonotype. J is TRBJ2-2 and V is TRBV5-1; maybe TRBD2 (6 bases). Trimming stripped 4 bases from V and 5 bases from J, with 18 bases between. The CDR3 consists of 16 residues. The germline CDR1 and CDR2 sequences are SGHRS and YFSETQ. As DNA, the CDR3 is TGCGCCAGCAGCGCCGGAGGAGGGGTTGGTACCGGGGAGCTGTTTTTT. It translates to CASSAGGGVGTGELFF.

This clonotype was detected ten times or more. This chain joins TRBV28 and TRBJ1-6; 7 bases are a match to TRBD1. The CDR3 sequence is 18 residues long. V lost 3 bases and J lost 4; bases outside the gene matches: 12. Germline CDR1 is MDHEN and CDR2 is SYDVKM. The CDR3 region is CASSFRALQGMYNSPLHF. The CDR3 DNA reads TGTGCCAGCAGTTTCCGAGCCCTACAGGGGATGTATAATTCACCCCTCCACTTT.

This clonotype was detected ten times or more. The genes are TRBV5-6 and TRBJ1-6; D not certain. The V gene's germline CDR1 is SGHDT and CDR2 YYEEEE. V was pared by 5 bases and J by 3 bases, with 12 bases between. CDR3 length equals 15 residues. CDR3 in amino acids: CASSLAEIYNSPLHF. CDR3 nucleotide sequence: TGTGCCAGCAGTCTTGCGGAGATCTATAATTCACCCCTCCACTTT.

This clonotype came up many times. V is TRBV2 and J is TRBJ2-2; TRBD2 agrees at 8 bases. J lost 7 bases, V lost 4 bases, and 11 bases had no gene match. This CDR3 is built from 16 residues. Germline V gives CDR1 SNHLY, CDR2 FYNNEI. In nucleotides, the CDR3 is TGTGCCAGCAGTGGGCCAGCGGGGGATGGTAGCGGGGAGCTGTTTTTT. This codes for CASSGPAGDGSGELFF.

There are many counts of this clonotype. The chain carries TRBV5-1 and TRBJ1-1; D gene unclear. The CDR3 is 13 amino acids. V was cut by 3 bases and J by 1 base, with 7 bases left in between. From germline, CDR1 is SGHRS and CDR2 YFSETQ. Written as DNA, the CDR3 is TGCGCCAGCAGCTCGACCGAGAACACTGAAGCTTTCTTT. Protein product: CASSSTENTEAFF.

This clonotype was seen repeatedly, ten times or more. The chain combines TRBV4-2 with TRBJ1-1, with D perhaps matching TRBD1 (5 bases). The CDR3 contains 18 residues. V lost 0 bases, J lost 0 bases, and 17 bases lay in between. Germline-derived CDR1 and CDR2 are LGHNA and YNFKEQ. DNA for the CDR3: TGTGCCAGCAGCCAAGATATAGTTACAGGACTCATGAACACTGAAGCTTTCTTT. Encoded protein: CASSQDIVTGLMNTEAFF.

The V and J genes are TRBV2 and TRBJ1-6, with 8 positions matching TRBD1. The germline gives CDR1 SNHLY, CDR2 FYNNEI. The trim removed 7 bases at V and 0 bases at J, leaving 5 bases unmatched. This CDR3 is 16 amino acids long. The CDR3 nucleotides are TGTGCCAGCACCTCAGGGGGCGCCTCCTATAATTCACCCCTCCACTTT. Its translation: CASTSGGASYNSPLHF.

This clonotype was counted a few times. The chain employs TRBV2 and TRBJ2-7; a possible D gene is TRBD1 (6 bases). V was shortened by 4 bases and J by 2 bases, with 12 bases between the two germline ends. Germline CDR1 and CDR2: SNHLY and FYNNEI. The CDR3 consists of 14 residues. DNA of the CDR3: TGTGCCAGCAGTGCCCGGGACAACCCCTACGAGCAGTACTTC. Its protein is CASSARDNPYEQYF.

This clonotype has ten or more counts. V is TRBV5-1 and J is TRBJ2-3; TRBD2 agrees at 8 bases. V gave up 2 bases and J gave up 0 bases; unmatched junction bases: 11. This CDR3 is 18 amino acids long. In germline, CDR1 is SGHRS, CDR2 YFSETQ. This CDR3 is CASSFRSRGTRSTDTQYF. In nucleotides, the CDR3 is TGCGCCAGCAGCTTCCGCTCCCGTGGGACTAGAAGCACAGATACGCAGTATTTT.

This clonotype was detected many times. The junction does not match germline at one end; this may be a read error. The chain is built from TRBV5-7 and TRBJ2-7, with TRBD2 identical over 10 bases. TRBV5-7 is filed as an ORF, its function uncertain. The CDR3 spans 18 residues. DNA of the CDR3: TGTGCCAGCACCTTGTCTCTTCTAGCGGGAGTCGCCCCCAACGAGCAGTACTTC. Protein: CASTLSLLAGVAPNEQYF.

The rearrangement uses TRBV27 and TRBJ1-5; 7 positions agree with TRBD1. The CDR3 consists of 12 residues. Germline CDR1 reads MNHEY; CDR2 reads SMNVEV (reference sequence). Unmatched junction bases numbered 9, after V lost 8 bases and J lost 11 bases. For the CDR3, the DNA is TGTGCCAGCGCCGAGACAGGGAATTCCCAGCATTTT. The encoded protein is CASAETGNSQHF.

This clonotype appeared many times. The rearrangement links TRBV20-1 to TRBJ2-7, with D tentatively TRBD1 (5 bases). CDR3 length equals 15 residues. Per germline, CDR1 DFQATT and CDR2 SNEGSKA (reference sequence). V was shortened by 3 bases and J by 0 bases, with 15 bases between the two germline ends. The CDR3 DNA reads as TGCAGTGCTAGGGGATTACAGGCGCGCTCCTACGAGCAGTACTTC. This codes for CSARGLQARSYEQYF.

This clonotype occurred a few times. The CDR3 region has the DNA TGCGCCAGCAGTCAATCGCATCATCCGGCCTCGACGATCATCAAGGACGGGAACACTGAAGCTTTCTTT. Translating gives CASSQSHHPASTIIKDGNTEAFF. The rearrangement joins TRBV23-1 to TRBJ1-1; D is ambiguous. TRBV23-1 is recorded as an ORF, its role being uncertain. The V end was cut by 0 bases, the J end by 1 base, with 33 bases between. The CDR3 runs 23 residues.

This clonotype was recorded many times. The chain uses TRBV5-5 and TRBJ1-2; weak D call: TRBD1 (5 bases). The CDR3 has 13 residues. V lost 2 bases to trimming and J lost 6 bases, with 11 bases between them. Germline-derived CDR1 and CDR2 are SGHKS and YYEKEE (reference sequence). CDR3 sequence reads: CASSFQGSDGYTF. DNA of the CDR3: TGTGCCAGCAGCTTCCAGGGATCTGATGGCTACACCTTC.

This clonotype has a handful of counts. J is TRBJ2-3 and V is TRBV7-9; TRBD1 aligns across 11 bases. With 3 bases clipped from V and 5 bases from J, the junction kept 10 bases outside the gene matches. Germline CDR1 and CDR2: SEHNR and FQNEAQ (reference sequence). The CDR3 runs to 17 residues. The CDR3 is CASSFLWTGGLLDTQYF. The CDR3, as DNA: TGTGCCAGCAGCTTTCTATGGACAGGGGGCCTATTAGATACGCAGTATTTT.

This clonotype appeared many times. The chain joins TRBV12-3 or TRBV12-4 to TRBJ2-7, with TRBD1 identical over 7 bases. The V segment lost 4 bases and the J segment 2 bases; nucleotides outside the gene matches: 14. The CDR3 is 17 amino acids. Here the CDR3 DNA reads TGTGCCAGCAGTTGCTACTCCTCGGGACAGCTTCCCTACGAGCAGTACTTC. Amino acids: CASSCYSSGQLPYEQYF.

At least ten counts were recorded for this clonotype. CDR3 amino acids: CATSAPDGYTF. The CDR3 DNA is TGTGCCACCAGTGCTCCGGATGGCTACACCTTC. This chain joins TRBV24-1 and TRBJ1-2, with D unresolved. V dropped 5 bases and J dropped 6 bases, with 6 bases sitting between them. Germline V gene data show CDR1 as KGHDR and CDR2 as SFDVKD. The CDR3 is made up of 11 amino acids.

This clonotype was observed at least ten times. The CDR3 reads CASSVAGGTNSYEQYF. The CDR3 DNA follows: TGTGCCAGCAGCGTAGCGGGGGGGACCAACTCCTACGAGCAGTACTTC. The V call is TRBV9, the J call TRBJ2-7, with 8 bases lining up with TRBD2. V shed 0 bases, J shed 0 bases, and the junction held 5 bases outside the gene matches. The CDR3 is 16 residues long. Germline CDR1 is SGDLS and CDR2 is YYNGEE.

The CDR3 DNA sequence: TGCGCCAGCAAAAAGGGGGATACGCAGTATTTT. It is translated as CASKKGDTQYF. This chain joins TRBV5-1 and TRBJ2-3; D perhaps matches TRBD1 (5 bases). The V end was cut by 6 bases, the J end by 6 bases, with 8 bases between. Per the germline V gene, CDR1 is SGHRS and CDR2 is YFSETQ. The CDR3 totals 11 residues.